This entry describes one TCR beta chain. This clonotype has a count of ten or more. This receptor's antigen is unknown. It may be a read error: a sequence one base away is much more abundant. The germline V gene gives CDR1 as MNHEY and CDR2 as SVGAGI. The CDR3 covers 18 residues, taking in both the cysteine and the phenylalanine. Of all the DNA, just the CDR3 is kept, 54 bases in frame from base 1. For repertoire sequencing, the TCR beta CDR3 regions were amplified from RNA transcripts. A first-round RT-PCR used HTBI primers with the Qiagen OneStep RT-PCR kit, followed by a second-round multiplex PCR, size selection and purification. The libraries underwent paired-end sequencing with 100 bp reads on an Illumina HiSeq2000. Processing in the source paper ran as follows. Reads were processed with SOAPnuke, discarding reads with adapters, uncalled bases, mean Phred below 15, or no exact constant-primer or identifier match. COPE v1.2.5 was used to merge the high-quality paired reads. Each unique nucleotide sequence was treated as a clonotype, and MiTCR v1.1 was used to align the clonotypes to the IMGT TRB V, D and J references. Analysis was restricted to V-J combinations with a frequency above 0.0001, which covered just over 98% of repertoires. For each V-J combination, a TCR clonal expansion and chaos score was defined as F50 clonal expansion divided by the chaos observed in the TCRdist matrix. Welch's t-statistics and random forest were used to reduce the features to about twelve V-J combinations, which were then used as input to a naive Bayes classifier. Thyroid-blood repertoire similarity was quantified with the Morisita-Horn index. TCRdb cleaned the public reads at Q25 with fastp, built clones with MiXCR and kept in-frame beta chains. Each entry merges the rows of one CDR3 protein and shows their most common DNA and genes. What appears here as the V and J calls and clone size reflects TCRdb's work, not the paper's. The sample includes 350,000 to 400,000 distinct CDR3 sequences, with around 18% observed a single time. The top ten hold around 1.5% of the sample.

This sample is drawn from a study of Graves' ophthalmopathy and Graves' hyperthyroidism (dated by TCRdb to about 2018). With respect to the entire study: Peripheral blood was collected at initial diagnosis, prior to any treatment. The study used signatures of the TCR beta repertoire to tell Graves' ophthalmopathy apart from Graves' hyperthyroidism and to predict which patients would progress to ophthalmopathy. In roughly 6 hyperthyroidism patients, the T-cell repertoire of thyroid tissue was compared with the T-cell repertoire of blood. The 90 to 100 discovery patients were randomly split 7:3 into training and test sets. Following sampling, methimazole starting at 30 mg daily was administered to hyperthyroidism patients, and high-dose intravenous methylprednisolone was administered to ophthalmopathy patients. An independent validation cohort was composed of approximately 19 hyperthyroidism patients and about 17 patients who later progressed from hyperthyroidism to ophthalmopathy. In total, around 130 blood samples were TCR-sequenced: 40 to 45 ophthalmopathy, 80 or so hyperthyroidism and roughly 17 hyperthyroidism-to-ophthalmopathy patients. To explore V-J signatures distinguishing ophthalmopathy from hyperthyroidism, a discovery set of around 97 patients (43 ophthalmopathy, 57 stable hyperthyroidism) was enrolled.

The study at large found these results: In cross-validation, the 13-signature model distinguished ophthalmopathy from stable hyperthyroidism with 85% to 90% sensitivity and almost 83% specificity, and in the test set the corresponding values were approximately 80% and 75%. Among expanded thyroid clonotypes with frequency above 0.001, most also showed up in blood, which suggests that blood repertoires may reflect the thyroid immune response. In validation, the model predicted ophthalmopathy progression with roughly 68% sensitivity and roughly 72% specificity; 12 predicted patients were CT-confirmed with GO in a median of around 6 months. Sample size was not statistically predetermined, and group allocation was not concealed from the investigators.

Ophthalmopathy patients were characterized by moderately to severely active disease, a Clinical Activity Score of at least 3, a NOSPECS grade of at least 4, and a disease duration under 3 months. Patients with other autoimmune diseases, uncontrolled infections, pregnancy or lactation were excluded. Diagnosis was based on clinical symptoms, serum thyroxine, TRAb, thyroid ultrasound and orbital computed tomography. PBMCs were isolated from approximately 10 ml of fresh peripheral blood by Ficoll-Paque density gradient centrifugation. Total RNA was extracted using Trizol reagent, and RNA quality was checked on an Agilent 2100 Bioanalyzer.

This sequence uses TRBV6-5 and TRBJ2-5; 11 of the junction bases match TRBD2. The receptor was derived from a young woman with Graves' ophthalmopathy. Donor details come from another sample of the same person, matched by shared clones. Sequencing input: peripheral blood. DNA sequence: TGTGCCAGCAGTTACGACTACAACCTCGGGACTAGCGGAGAGGCCCAGTACTTC. Translated, this gives CASSYDYNLGTSGEAQYF.